The 3 T cell receptor beta chains below all came from one sample that was sequenced in a study of T cell changes during pregnancy in multiple sclerosis. This table comes from immunoSEQ multiplex PCR, and its TCRdb copy is limited to in-frame clones, with some not included. The sample consists of roughly 80,000 clones, 90% to 95% of them appearing once. The sequenced sample was peripheral blood, obtained in the second trimester of pregnancy. Every receptor here comes from a female donor with multiple sclerosis, enrolled in a pregnancy study.

V and J are TRBV29-1 and TRBJ2-3; perhaps TRBD2 as D (5 bases). Trimming took 5 bases from V and 4 from J, leaving 7 bases between them. This CDR3 has 11 residues. Germline CDR1 SQVTM, CDR2 ANQGSEA. In nucleotides, the CDR3 is TGCAGCGTTTGGGGAGCAGATACGCAGTATTTT. It yields the protein CSVWGADTQYF.

V gene TRBV7-9 combines with J gene TRBJ1-1; maybe TRBD1 (6 bases). CDR1 and CDR2 from the germline V gene are SEHNR and FQNEAQ (reference sequence). V lost 1 base, J lost 4 bases, and 13 bases lay in between. The CDR3 is made up of 15 amino acids. In DNA form, the CDR3 reads TGTGCCAGCAGCTTAGGGGAGGGGGTGATCACTGAAGCTTTCTTT. Translation: CASSLGEGVITEAFF.

This chain uses TRBV5-1 with TRBJ2-7, with a possible D match to TRBD2 (6 bases). This CDR3 region has 13 residues. Trimming stripped 4 bases from V and 6 bases from J, with 14 bases between. CDR1 and CDR2 (germline): SGHRS, YFSETQ. This CDR3 is CASSPRDLSEQYF. As DNA, the CDR3 is TGCGCCAGCAGCCCACGGGACTTGAGCGAGCAGTACTTC.